This TCR beta chain was identified during a study of cytomegalovirus exposure and HLA in healthy donors. The study, taken as a whole, reports: Links to common viral pathogens appeared, in a later analysis, for several of the most significant clusters. The only immune exposure information that was available was CMV serostatus. Confirmation in vitro established that three CMV-associated chains were specific for CMV antigens.

The germline gives CDR1 SEHNR, CDR2 FQNEAQ (reference sequence). V was clipped by 5 bases and J by 2 bases, with 15 bases between them. CDR3 length: 15 amino acids. In the PCR, 60 Vbeta and 13 Jbeta primers were used. Method: immunoSEQ multiplex PCR; TCRdb's copy keeps in-frame clones and lacks some. The repertoire includes roughly 57,000 clones, roughly four fifths of them detected once, and roughly 3.1% sits in the top ten. Turning to this clone: The antigen is not known.

The specimen sequenced was PBMCs. The chain links TRBV7-9 to TRBJ1-1; D is uncertain. The source of this sequence is a man aged 50 or older in good health and CMV-seronegative. In nucleotides, the CDR3 is TGTGCCAGCAGCCCCGACCTCGGCGGCAACACTGAAGCTTTCTTT. Translated: CASSPDLGGNTEAFF.